This T cell receptor beta chain was recorded in a study of blood T cell repertoires in COVID-19. The table came from immunoSEQ multiplex PCR; TCRdb's copy has only in-frame clones and leaves some out. The sample contains 150,000 or so clones, approximately 74% of which appear only once. The sequence was obtained from a woman of 80 years or more with acute or convalescent COVID-19. Sequenced sample: peripheral blood.

In DNA form, the CDR3 reads TGTGCCAGCAGCTTCAGGGGGAGCACAGATACGCAGTATTTT. Its translation: CASSFRGSTDTQYF. This chain connects TRBV7-2 to TRBJ2-3; 7 bases are shared with TRBD1. Per the germline V gene, CDR1 is SGHTA and CDR2 is FQGNSA. The ends lost 3 bases at V and 0 bases at J; junction bases unmatched: 0. This CDR3 comprises 14 residues. Complete variable domain (other parts from reference TRBV7-2 and TRBJ2-3): GAGVSQSPSNKVTEKGKDVELRCDPISGHTALYWYRQSLGQGLEFLIYFQGNSAPDKSGLPSDRFSAERTGGSVSTLTIQRTQQEDSAVYLCASSFRGSTDTQYFGPGTRLTVL.